These 17 T cell receptor beta chains were all obtained from the same sample, sequenced in a study of blood T cells in healthy people across ages. Primed by a sample-barcoded 5' primer and a J-beta primer mix, a second PCR proceeded for roughly 7 to 12 cycles. TCRdb passed the 5' RACE reads through MiXCR, listing each CDR3 protein once. Of around 1,000,000 distinct CDR3 sequences listed, under 30% were seen once; the top ten hold around 0.7%. These data were also reused for a study on T cells of mothers and their children.

The sequenced sample was blood. All receptors come from a girl aged 2-10 years in good health.

This clonotype was picked up a small number of times. The J gene is TRBJ2-1, the V gene TRBV7-9; unclear D gene. The germline CDR1 and CDR2 sequences are SEHNR and FQNEAQ (reference sequence). Trimming took off 5 bases at V and 5 bases at J, with 13 bases between the two ends. The CDR3 is 14 residues long. CDR3 nucleotides: TGTGCCAGCAGCCCCCGGGCAAGTGACAATGAGCAGTTCTTC. It yields the protein CASSPRASDNEQFF.

The J gene is TRBJ2-5, the V gene TRBV4-1; weak D call: TRBD1 (5 bases). CDR3 length: 15 residues. V lost 1 base to trimming and J lost 4 bases, with 13 bases between them. CDR1 and CDR2 from the germline V gene are MGHRA and YSYEKL. DNA for the CDR3: TGCGCCAGCAGCCAAGTCTCGTCAGGGTTAGAGACCCAGTACTTC. The encoded protein is CASSQVSSGLETQYF.

The gene calls are TRBV4-1 and TRBJ2-7; 9 nucleotides agree with TRBD1. The germline V gene encodes CDR1 MGHRA and CDR2 YSYEKL. The CDR3 runs to 14 residues. V lost 1 base, J lost 6 bases, and 4 bases stayed unmatched. CDR3 amino acids: CASSQAGQGGEQYF. The DNA of the CDR3 is TGCGCCAGCAGCCAAGCGGGACAGGGAGGCGAGCAGTACTTC.

The chain is built from TRBV6-5 and TRBJ2-5; TRBD2 aligns across 8 bases. The J call is doubtful: the DNA matches TRBJ2-1 better. The CDR3 sequence is 13 residues long. Germline CDR1 and CDR2: MNHEY and SVGAGI. The DNA of the CDR3 is TGTGCCTTAGGACCCGGGGGGGCCGGTGAGCAGTTCTTC. This gives the protein CALGPGGAGEQFF.

This clonotype was observed a handful of times. The CDR3 region has the DNA TGCAGTGCTTTCATACAGGGTTGGGGCACTGAAGCTTTCTTT. This translates into CSAFIQGWGTEAFF. The rearrangement links TRBV20-1 to TRBJ1-1; perhaps TRBD1 as D (6 bases). V lost 5 bases and J lost 4, with 17 bases in between. Germline V gene data show CDR1 as DFQATT and CDR2 as SNEGSKA (reference sequence). The CDR3 consists of 14 residues.

The rearrangement joins TRBV20-1 to TRBJ2-4; D remains unclear. The CDR3 loop spans 13 amino acids. Trimming removed 2 bases from V and 0 bases from J, with 5 bases in between. From germline, CDR1 is DFQATT and CDR2 SNEGSKA (reference sequence). The CDR3 region is CSARKPAKNIQYF. The CDR3 bases are TGCAGTGCTAGAAAGCCAGCCAAAAACATTCAGTACTTC.

This clonotype has more than one count but fewer than ten. The V gene is TRBV12-3 or TRBV12-4, the J gene TRBJ2-1; D uncertain. V lost 3 bases and J lost 2, with 11 bases in between. The CDR3 is 15 residues long. CDR3 in amino acids: CASSFGLGPYNEQFF. The CDR3 DNA sequence: TGTGCCAGCAGTTTTGGCCTAGGCCCCTACAATGAGCAGTTCTTC.

This chain uses TRBV5-1 with TRBJ2-7; 7 nucleotides match TRBD2. This CDR3 has 15 amino acids. V lost 3 bases and J lost 3; bases outside the gene matches: 9. The germline gives CDR1 SGHRS, CDR2 YFSETQ. CDR3 bases: TGCGCCAGCAGCTGGAAAAGCGGGGACCACTACGAGCAGTACTTC. Its translation: CASSWKSGDHYEQYF.

This clonotype has only a few counts. The chain employs TRBV12-3 or TRBV12-4 and TRBJ2-1, with no clear D. The CDR3 spans 19 residues. V lost 6 bases to trimming and J lost 4 bases, with 28 bases between them. CDR3 sequence reads: CASRTLRLKGYKGYNEQFF. The CDR3 DNA is TGTGCCAGCAGGACGTTACGATTAAAGGGCTACAAAGGGTACAATGAGCAGTTCTTC.

This clonotype has more than one count but fewer than ten. The CDR3 loop is CSVTDSGDEQFF. CDR3 nucleotides: TGCAGCGTAACTGACAGTGGGGATGAGCAGTTCTTC. The rearrangement joins TRBV29-1 to TRBJ2-5; weak D call: TRBD1 (5 bases). Matching the DNA end better, TRBJ2-1 makes the J call doubtful. Germline V gives CDR1 SQVTM, CDR2 ANQGSEA. CDR3 length equals 12 residues.

J is TRBJ2-1 and V is TRBV20-1; a possible D gene is TRBD2 (6 bases). V lost 5 bases and J 4 bases, leaving 15 bases between the germline ends. This CDR3 comprises 14 residues. Germline CDR1 is DFQATT and CDR2 is SNEGSKA (reference sequence). The CDR3 nucleotides read TGCAGTGCTGTTTTGCGGGAAGGGTACAATGAGCAGTTCTTC. Residues: CSAVLREGYNEQFF.

The chain joins TRBV20-1 to TRBJ1-5, with TRBD1 matching 9 bases. Germline-derived CDR1 and CDR2 are DFQATT and SNEGSKA (reference sequence). The length of the CDR3 is 13 residues. Unmatched junction bases numbered 5, after V lost 5 bases and J lost 6 bases. CDR3 nucleotide sequence: TGCAGTGCTTGGACAGGGGAGGCTCAGCCCCAGCATTTT. Protein: CSAWTGEAQPQHF.

The V and J genes are TRBV4-2 and TRBJ2-7; D uncertain. Germline CDR1 and CDR2: LGHNA and YNFKEQ. The CDR3 spans 14 residues. Trimming cost V 1 base and J 1 base, with 8 bases left between them. The CDR3 protein is CASSQGARSYEQYF. DNA of the CDR3: TGTGCCAGCAGCCAAGGGGCCAGATCCTACGAGCAGTACTTC.

This clonotype has more than one count but fewer than ten. The chain uses TRBV29-1 and TRBJ2-7; a weak D match, TRBD2 (5 bases). This CDR3 is 11 amino acids long. The V gene lost 4 bases and the J gene lost 6 bases, with 10 bases spanning the gap. The germline V gene has CDR1 SQVTM and CDR2 ANQGSEA. The CDR3 loop reads CSVGPAAEQYF. As DNA, the CDR3 is TGCAGCGTTGGGCCAGCGGCCGAGCAGTACTTC.

This clonotype has only a few counts. The CDR3 nucleotides are TGTGCCAGCAGCGCCCAGGAGCCGGGAGAAAGCAATGAGCAGTTCTTC. This translates into CASSAQEPGESNEQFF. The V and J genes are TRBV7-9 and TRBJ2-1, with a weak D call TRBD2 (6 bases). V was pared by 5 bases and J by 6 bases, with 20 bases between. This CDR3 region has 16 residues. Germline lookup yields CDR1 SEHNR and CDR2 FQNEAQ (reference sequence).

The J gene is TRBJ2-6, the V gene TRBV5-1; the D gene is possibly TRBD1 (6 bases). Germline CDR1 reads SGHRS; CDR2 reads YFSETQ. V lost 0 bases, J lost 0 bases, and 13 bases lay in between. The CDR3 totals 18 residues. CDR3 sequence: CASSLEDRAISGANVLTF. The CDR3 DNA reads TGCGCCAGCAGCTTGGAGGACAGAGCAATCTCTGGGGCCAACGTCCTGACTTTC.

This clonotype turned up a few times. The rearrangement joins TRBV12-3 or TRBV12-4 to TRBJ1-2; 7 bases map to TRBD1. This CDR3 spans 15 amino acids. The V and J ends lost 5 bases and 2 bases, in that order; junction bases with no gene match: 8. CDR3 loop: CASSRQGTSNYGYTF. DNA for the CDR3: TGTGCCAGCAGTCGACAGGGCACCTCAAACTATGGCTACACCTTC.